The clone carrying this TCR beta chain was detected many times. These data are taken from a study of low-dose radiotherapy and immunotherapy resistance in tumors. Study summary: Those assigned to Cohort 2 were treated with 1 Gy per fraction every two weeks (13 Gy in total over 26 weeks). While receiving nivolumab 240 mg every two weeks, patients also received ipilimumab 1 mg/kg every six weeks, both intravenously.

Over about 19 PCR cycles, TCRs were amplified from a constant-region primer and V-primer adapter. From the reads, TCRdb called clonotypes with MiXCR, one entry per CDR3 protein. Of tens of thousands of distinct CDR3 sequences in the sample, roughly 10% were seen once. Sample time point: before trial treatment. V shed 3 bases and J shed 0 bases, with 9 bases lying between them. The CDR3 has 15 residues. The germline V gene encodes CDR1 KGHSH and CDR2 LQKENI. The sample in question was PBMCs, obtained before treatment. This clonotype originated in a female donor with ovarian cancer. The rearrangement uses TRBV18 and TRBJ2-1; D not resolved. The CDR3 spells CASSPQASSYNEQFF. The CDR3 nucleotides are TGTGCCAGCTCACCCCAGGCGAGCTCCTACAATGAGCAGTTCTTC.